The 22 T cell receptor beta chains below all came from one sample that was sequenced in a study of blood T cell repertoires in COVID-19. Assay used: immunoSEQ multiplex PCR; TCRdb lists only in-frame clones, some missing. This sample has 300,000 to 350,000 clones, with approximately 91% found just once. Sequenced sample: peripheral blood. The receptor set was obtained from a woman in her 70s with COVID-19, enrolled during active disease.

The CDR3 loop reads CASSLVEPGYGYTF. The CDR3 bases are TGTGCCAGCAGCTTAGTGGAACCGGGGTATGGCTACACCTTC. The genes are TRBV7-9 and TRBJ1-2; D gene unclear. The CDR3 runs to 14 residues. Germline CDR1 reads SEHNR; CDR2 reads FQNEAQ (reference sequence). Trimming left V 1 base short and J 5 bases short, with 11 bases between.

J is TRBJ1-2 and V is TRBV24-1; maybe TRBD1 (6 bases). CDR1 and CDR2 (germline): KGHDR, SFDVKD. The CDR3 consists of 12 residues. V lost 12 bases to trimming and J lost 6 bases, with 16 bases between them. CDR3 in amino acids: CAGRGSHDGYTF. The CDR3 nucleotides read TGTGCCGGGAGGGGGAGCCACGATGGCTACACCTTC.

This clone came up once. V is TRBV5-6 and J is TRBJ1-1; the D is unclear. V lost 1 base and J 3 bases, leaving 7 bases between the germline ends. Germline V gives CDR1 SGHDT, CDR2 YYEEEE. The CDR3 sequence is 13 residues long. CDR3 residues: CASSLKRDTEAFF. The CDR3 nucleotides are TGTGCCAGCAGCTTGAAGAGGGACACTGAAGCTTTCTTT.

CDR3 sequence: CASSQVPSLNEKLFF. The DNA for the CDR3 is TGCGCCAGCAGCCAAGTCCCGTCCCTAAATGAAAAACTGTTTTTT. The rearrangement uses TRBV4-1 and TRBJ1-4; D is unresolved. Trimming took off 1 base at V and 5 bases at J, with 11 bases between the two ends. The CDR3 spans 15 residues. Germline loops: CDR1 MGHRA, CDR2 YSYEKL.

This clone was counted only a few times. V gene TRBV5-1 combines with J gene TRBJ2-1, with 7 bases matching TRBD1. The CDR3 consists of 13 residues. V was clipped by 3 bases and J by 7 bases; unmatched bases: 4. The germline gives CDR1 SGHRS, CDR2 YFSETQ. In DNA form, the CDR3 reads TGCGCCAGCAGCTGGTCGACAGGGAATGAGCAGTTCTTC. Its translation is CASSWSTGNEQFF.

The V and J genes are TRBV7-2 and TRBJ1-3; D might be TRBD1 (6 bases). The germline V gene has CDR1 SGHTA and CDR2 FQGNSA. The CDR3 consists of 16 residues. V lost 1 base, J lost 2 bases, and 12 bases lay in between. CDR3 DNA: TGTGCCAGCAGCTTAGTTGGGGGGGCAACTGGAAACACCATATATTTT. Protein product: CASSLVGGATGNTIYF.

Only a few counts were recorded for this clone. The chain has TRBV2 and TRBJ2-7; a possible D gene is TRBD2 (7 bases). V shed 7 bases and J shed 7 bases, with 20 bases lying between them. The germline gives CDR1 SNHLY, CDR2 FYNNEI. The CDR3 extends over 14 amino acids. This CDR3 is CASTIADRGGEQYF. The DNA for the CDR3 is TGTGCCAGCACTATAGCGGATAGGGGGGGAGAGCAGTACTTC.

The chain recombines TRBV19 with TRBJ2-1, with a weak D call TRBD1 (5 bases). V lost 3 bases and J lost 6, with 18 bases in between. Germline V lookup: CDR1 LNHDA, CDR2 SQIVND (reference sequence). The CDR3 length is 16 residues. In DNA, the CDR3 is TGTGCCAGTAGTATTTACTCAGGGATTGGAGTCAATGAGCAGTTCTTC. It encodes CASSIYSGIGVNEQFF.

The chain has TRBV7-9 and TRBJ1-2; possibly TRBD1 for D (5 bases). V shed 2 bases and J shed 8 bases, with 9 bases lying between them. This CDR3 contains 12 residues. Germline V CDR1 and CDR2: SEHNR, FQNEAQ (reference sequence). In nucleotides, the CDR3 is TGTGCCAGCAGCTTAATGGAGGGGGGCTACACCTTC. It yields the protein CASSLMEGGYTF.

As concerns this clone: Its ends do not fully match the called genes, so a read error is possible. This chain links TRBV28 with TRBJ1-1; 7 bases fit TRBD1. CDR1 is MDHEN, CDR2 SYDVKM, per germline. The CDR3 has 18 amino acids. In DNA form, the CDR3 reads TGTGCCAGCAGATTATTACGGGACAGCGGTTTCATGAACACTGAAGCTTTCTTT. Translation: CASRLLRDSGFMNTEAFF.

About this clone itself: A read error may account for a junction end that differs from germline. The chain recombines TRBV2 with TRBJ2-3, with TRBD2 matching 11 bases. The CDR3 is 12 residues long. The germline V gene encodes CDR1 SNHLY and CDR2 FYNNEI. The CDR3 protein is CASRTPGGLAVF. CDR3 DNA sequence: TGTGCCAGCAGGACCCCAGGGGGACTAGCGGTATTT.

V and J are TRBV5-6 and TRBJ2-2; 12 nucleotides match TRBD1. Looked up from germline, CDR1 is SGHDT and CDR2 is YYEEEE. The CDR3 runs 16 residues. V trimming: 4 bases; J trimming: 5 bases; junction bases outside the gene matches: 6. CDR3 region: CASSNPGQGATGELFF. For the CDR3, the DNA is TGTGCCAGCAGCAATCCGGGACAGGGGGCGACCGGGGAGCTGTTTTTT.

The table lists this clone with a count of one. V and J are TRBV30 and TRBJ1-2; weak D call: TRBD1 (5 bases). CDR1 is GTSNPN, CDR2 SVGIG, per germline (reference sequence). This CDR3 has 13 residues. Trimming stripped 2 bases from V and 8 bases from J, with 15 bases between. The CDR3 loop is CAWSNQGVGGYTF. Written as DNA, the CDR3 is TGTGCCTGGAGTAACCAGGGTGTGGGGGGCTACACCTTC.

The chain links TRBV29-1 to TRBJ2-7; perhaps TRBD1 as D (6 bases). Trimming left V 7 bases short and J 0 bases short, with 13 bases between. Germline CDR1 is SQVTM and CDR2 is ANQGSEA. The CDR3 spans 13 residues. The CDR3 loop reads CSARDTLSYEQYF. The CDR3 DNA reads as TGCAGCGCTCGGGACACTCTCTCCTACGAGCAGTACTTC.

The genes are TRBV4-3 and TRBJ1-2; a possible D gene is TRBD1 (6 bases). The length of the CDR3 is 14 residues. The ends were cut back, 0 bases at V and 8 bases at J, with 13 bases in the middle. Germline V gene lookup returns CDR1 LGHNA and CDR2 YSLEER. The CDR3 bases are TGCGCCAGCAGCCAAGAGGGGGGGCGAAGAGGCTACACCTTC. It encodes CASSQEGGRRGYTF.

The chain combines TRBV4-2 with TRBJ1-4, with D possibly TRBD1 on 6 matching bases. The length of the CDR3 is 16 residues. V shed 1 base and J shed 2 bases, with 11 bases lying between them. Germline CDR1 LGHNA, CDR2 YNFKEQ. CDR3 in DNA: TGTGCCAGCAGCCAAGGGGGAGGGGGGACTAATGAAAAACTGTTTTTT. Translating it yields CASSQGGGGTNEKLFF.

This clone has a count of ten or more. The DNA for the CDR3 is TGTGCCAGCAGCCCGGGACAGGGTCAAACTAATGAAAAACTGTTTTTT. As protein: CASSPGQGQTNEKLFF. The rearrangement uses TRBV3-1 (or the pseudogene TRBV3-2) and TRBJ1-4, with 9 positions matching TRBD1. J gave up 1 base and V 4 bases, and 4 bases lay outside the gene matches. The germline V gene encodes CDR1 LGHDT and CDR2 YNNKEL (reference sequence). The CDR3 is made up of 16 amino acids.

V is TRBV11-1 and J is TRBJ2-1, with D hard to call. The V end was cut by 6 bases, the J end by 12 bases, with 12 bases between. Germline values: CDR1 SGHAT, CDR2 FQDESV (reference sequence). This CDR3 comprises 11 residues. CDR3 DNA sequence: TGTGCCAGCAGTGGTTCTATCCTGCAGTTCTTC. It specifies CASSGSILQFF.

The J gene is TRBJ2-3, the V gene TRBV7-2; 8 nucleotides align to TRBD2. The CDR3 totals 15 residues. CDR1 is SGHTA and CDR2 is FQGNSA in the germline V gene. V lost 5 bases and J lost 4; bases outside the gene matches: 8. CDR3 sequence reads: CASSPAGGPPDTQYF. The CDR3 DNA follows: TGTGCCAGCAGCCCGGCGGGGGGCCCGCCAGATACGCAGTATTTT.

This sequence joins TRBV19 and TRBJ1-5; maybe TRBD1 (5 bases). Germline V gives CDR1 LNHDA, CDR2 SQIVND (reference sequence). The CDR3 length is 14 residues. V gave up 3 bases and J gave up 6 bases, with 12 bases separating them. CDR3 in DNA: TGTGCCAGTAGTATTCTAGGGGAGGGTCAGCCCCAGCATTTT. This gives the protein CASSILGEGQPQHF. Using reference TRBV19 and TRBJ1-5 for the parts outside the CDR3, the full variable domain is DGGITQSPKYLFRKEGQNVTLSCEQNLNHDAMYWYRQDPGQGLRLIYYSQIVNDFQKGDIAEGYSVSREKKESFPLTVTSAQKNPTAFYLCASSILGEGQPQHFGDGTRLSIL.

V is TRBV27 and J is TRBJ2-3; 7 bases are a match to TRBD1. Germline assignment: CDR1 MNHEY and CDR2 SMNVEV (reference sequence). CDR3 length: 16 amino acids. The junction had 8 bases not matched to a gene; V was cut back by 4 bases and J by 1 base. The CDR3 reads CASSSITGVGTDTQYF. CDR3 bases: TGTGCCAGCAGTTCGATAACAGGGGTGGGCACAGATACGCAGTATTTT.

V and J are TRBV28 and TRBJ1-2, with 9 bases that match TRBD1. V lost 4 bases, J lost 8 bases, and 2 bases stayed unmatched. Germline loops: CDR1 MDHEN, CDR2 SYDVKM. The CDR3 consists of 12 residues. The CDR3 region has the DNA TGTGCCAGCAGTTGGACAGGGGAAGGCTACACCTTC. Translating gives CASSWTGEGYTF.